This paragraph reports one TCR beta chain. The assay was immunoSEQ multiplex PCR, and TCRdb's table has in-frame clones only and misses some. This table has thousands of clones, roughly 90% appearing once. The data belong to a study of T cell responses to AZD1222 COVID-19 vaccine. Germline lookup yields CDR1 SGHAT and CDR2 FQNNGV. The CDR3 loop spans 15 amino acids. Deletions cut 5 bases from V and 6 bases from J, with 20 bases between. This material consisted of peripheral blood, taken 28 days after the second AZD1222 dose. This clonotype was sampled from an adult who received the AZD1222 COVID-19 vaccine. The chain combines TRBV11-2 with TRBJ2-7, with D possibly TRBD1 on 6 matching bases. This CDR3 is CASSPRTEPSTEQYF. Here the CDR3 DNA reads TGTGCCAGCAGCCCCCGGACAGAACCATCTACCGAGCAGTACTTC. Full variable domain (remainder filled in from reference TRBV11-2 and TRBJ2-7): EAGVAQSPRYKIIEKRQSVAFWCNPISGHATLYWYQQILGQGPKLLIQFQNNGVVDDSQLPKDRFSAERLKGVDSTLKIQPAKLEDSAVYLCASSPRTEPSTEQYFGPGTRLTVT.